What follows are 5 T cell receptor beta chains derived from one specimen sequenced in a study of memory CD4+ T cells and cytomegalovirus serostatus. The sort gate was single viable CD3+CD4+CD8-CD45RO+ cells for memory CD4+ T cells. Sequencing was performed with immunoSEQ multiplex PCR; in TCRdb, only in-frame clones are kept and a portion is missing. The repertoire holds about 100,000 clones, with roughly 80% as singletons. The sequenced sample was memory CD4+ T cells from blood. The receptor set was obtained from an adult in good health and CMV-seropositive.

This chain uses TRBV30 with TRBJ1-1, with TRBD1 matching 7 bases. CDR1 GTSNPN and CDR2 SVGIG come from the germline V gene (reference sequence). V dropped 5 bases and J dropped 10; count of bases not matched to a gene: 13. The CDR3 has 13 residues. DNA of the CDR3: TGTGCCTGGGGGCAGGGGGGTGCAGTTCGAGCTTTCTTT. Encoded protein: CAWGQGGAVRAFF.

The DNA of the CDR3 is TGTGCCAGCGCTCGGGGACGCCTAGGGGGTGCAACTAATGAAAAACTGTTTTTT. This translates into CASARGRLGGATNEKLFF. The V call is TRBV5-8, the J call TRBJ1-4; D is perhaps TRBD1 (6 bases). The CDR3 sequence is 18 residues long. CDR1 is SGHTS and CDR2 is YDEGEE in the germline V gene. V lost 7 bases and J lost 0, with 22 bases in between.

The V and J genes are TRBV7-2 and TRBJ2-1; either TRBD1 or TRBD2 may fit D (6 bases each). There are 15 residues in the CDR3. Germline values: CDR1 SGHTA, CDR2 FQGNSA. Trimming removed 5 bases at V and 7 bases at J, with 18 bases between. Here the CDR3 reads CASSPRGGRWNEQFF. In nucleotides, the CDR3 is TGTGCCAGCAGCCCACGAGGGGGGCGGTGGAATGAGCAGTTCTTC.

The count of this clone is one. The chain's CDR3 is CASSLMGGSTNTQYF. The DNA of the CDR3 is TGCGCCAGCAGCTTAATGGGTGGGAGTACGAATACGCAGTATTTT. The chain has TRBV5-1 and TRBJ2-3; TRBD2 is a possible D gene (5 bases). There are 15 residues in the CDR3. Germline V gene data show CDR1 as SGHRS and CDR2 as YFSETQ. The germline V and J ends were trimmed by 2 bases and 7 bases, with 17 bases remaining between them.

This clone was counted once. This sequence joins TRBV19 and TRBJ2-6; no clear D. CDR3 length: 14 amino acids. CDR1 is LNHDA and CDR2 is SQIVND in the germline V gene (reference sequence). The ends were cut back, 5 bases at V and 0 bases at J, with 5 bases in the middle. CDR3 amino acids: CASSWASGANVLTF. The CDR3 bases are TGTGCCAGTAGTTGGGCCTCTGGGGCCAACGTCCTGACTTTC.